The 28 T cell receptor beta chains given below trace back to one sample, sequenced in a study of siplizumab effects on memory and regulatory T cells. Here immunoSEQ multiplex PCR was the method, and the copy in TCRdb shows in-frame clones only, minus some. There are more than 70,000 clones in the sample; 95% occur only once, and approximately 17% lies in the top ten. Material: CD8+ T cells sorted from blood. The receptors shown here come from a human donor in good health.

This clone showed up just once. This sequence joins TRBV19 and TRBJ2-7; D is unclear. From germline, CDR1 is LNHDA and CDR2 SQIVND (reference sequence). This CDR3 has 14 residues. V was cut by 3 bases and J by 3 bases, with 12 bases left in between. The CDR3 bases are TGTGCCAGTAGTATTAATGGGCCAGACTACGAGCAGTACTTC. Protein: CASSINGPDYEQYF.

This clone was counted once. The chain carries TRBV9 and TRBJ2-3, with TRBD2 matching 14 bases. After removal of 4 bases from V and 4 bases from J, the junction contained 11 bases not matched to a gene. This CDR3 region has 18 residues. Per germline, CDR1 SGDLS and CDR2 YYNGEE. The CDR3 sequence: CASSLRLAGGNGADTQYF. CDR3 DNA: TGTGCCAGCAGCCTACGACTAGCGGGAGGGAATGGTGCAGATACGCAGTATTTT.

About this clone: Different DNA sequences within this sample yield the same CDR3. The V gene is TRBV29-1, the J gene TRBJ2-7; TRBD1 aligns across 7 bases. Germline CDR1 is SQVTM and CDR2 is ANQGSEA. This CDR3 has 13 amino acids. The ends lost 3 bases at V and 1 base at J; junction bases unmatched: 3. CDR3 protein: CSVEDRSSYEQYF. CDR3 coding DNA: TGCAGCGTTGAGGACAGGTCTTCCTACGAGCAGTACTTC.

The gene calls are TRBV5-1 and TRBJ2-1; 8 bases fit TRBD1. This CDR3 comprises 15 residues. Per germline, CDR1 SGHRS and CDR2 YFSETQ. J was trimmed by 0 bases and V by 5 bases; bases with no gene match: 4. The CDR3 spells CASRETGASYNEQFF. DNA for the CDR3: TGCGCCAGCAGGGAGACAGGGGCCTCCTACAATGAGCAGTTCTTC.

The CDR3: CASSPPGFTEAFF. CDR3 coding DNA: TGTGCCAGCAGCCCACCAGGGTTCACTGAAGCTTTCTTT. This chain links TRBV4-2 with TRBJ1-1; weak D call: TRBD1 (5 bases). Trimming removed 4 bases at V and 4 bases at J, with 10 bases between. The germline gives CDR1 LGHNA, CDR2 YNFKEQ. The CDR3 extends over 13 amino acids.

V and J are TRBV7-8 and TRBJ2-3, with D perhaps TRBD1 (5 bases). The CDR3 extends over 14 amino acids. Germline CDR1 reads SGHVS; CDR2 reads FQNEAQ. The ends were cut back, 3 bases at V and 5 bases at J, with 12 bases in the middle. CDR3 coding DNA: TGTGCCAGCAGCTTGGGCAGGGAAAGAGATACGCAGTATTTT. Amino acids: CASSLGRERDTQYF.

This clone was detected once. The V and J genes are TRBV7-9 and TRBJ2-7; 10 bases are shared with TRBD2. The CDR3 spans 15 residues. Germline assignment: CDR1 SEHNR and CDR2 FQNEAQ (reference sequence). The V segment lost 4 bases and the J segment 3 bases; nucleotides outside the gene matches: 6. CDR3 loop: CASSSRTSGDYEQYF. The CDR3 coding sequence is TGTGCCAGCAGCTCACGTACTAGCGGGGACTACGAGCAGTACTTC.

This chain links TRBV27 with TRBJ2-1, with 7 nucleotides matching TRBD1. Germline V gene data show CDR1 as MNHEY and CDR2 as SMNVEV (reference sequence). J gave up 6 bases and V 8 bases, and 10 bases lay outside the gene matches. The CDR3 length is 14 residues. CDR3 bases: TGTGCCAGCGGTCCGGGACAGCAGGGCAATGAGCAGTTCTTC. Protein product: CASGPGQQGNEQFF.

The chain is built from TRBV7-9 and TRBJ2-7; 12 bases map to TRBD2. This CDR3 has 15 residues. The V gene's germline CDR1 is SEHNR and CDR2 FQNEAQ (reference sequence). V trimming: 5 bases; J trimming: 3 bases; junction bases outside the gene matches: 5. CDR3 sequence: CASSTGTSGFYEQYF. CDR3 DNA sequence: TGTGCCAGCAGCACCGGGACTAGCGGGTTCTACGAGCAGTACTTC.

The V call is TRBV5-1, the J call TRBJ2-3; the D is unclear. V was shortened by 3 bases and J by 0 bases, with 5 bases between the two germline ends. The CDR3 covers 13 residues. In germline, CDR1 is SGHRS, CDR2 YFSETQ. CDR3 DNA: TGCGCCAGCAGCTCTTCTAGCACAGATACGCAGTATTTT. Its protein product is CASSSSSTDTQYF.

This chain joins TRBV13 and TRBJ2-1, with 10 bases lining up with TRBD2. V dropped 4 bases and J dropped 7; count of bases not matched to a gene: 16. CDR3 length equals 18 residues. Germline V lookup: CDR1 PRHDT, CDR2 FYEKMQ (reference sequence). The CDR3 sequence: CASSSPRTSGKGINEQFF. The CDR3, as DNA: TGTGCCAGCAGCTCCCCCAGGACTAGCGGAAAGGGGATAAATGAGCAGTTCTTC.

This chain links TRBV5-1 with TRBJ2-1, with TRBD2 matching over 12 bases. Germline V CDR1 and CDR2: SGHRS, YFSETQ. After removal of 4 bases from V and 8 bases from J, the junction contained 10 bases not matched to a gene. The CDR3 is 16 amino acids. The CDR3: CASSIRPSGRAHEQFF. In DNA, the CDR3 is TGCGCCAGCAGCATTCGCCCTAGCGGGAGGGCCCATGAGCAGTTCTTC.

The gene calls are TRBV29-1 and TRBJ2-1; D unresolved. The CDR3 has 11 residues. CDR1 is SQVTM and CDR2 is ANQGSEA in the germline V gene. Trimming removed 6 bases from V and 5 bases from J, with 8 bases in between. As DNA, the CDR3 is TGCAGCGTGGATCATAACAATGAGCAGTTCTTC. It yields the protein CSVDHNNEQFF.

The rearrangement joins TRBV6-5 to TRBJ1-1; D remains ambiguous. This CDR3 contains 11 residues. V dropped 5 bases and J dropped 2 bases, with 3 bases sitting between them. Germline V gives CDR1 MNHEY, CDR2 SVGAGI. CDR3 region: CASSRNTEAFF. The CDR3, as DNA: TGTGCCAGCAGTCGTAACACTGAAGCTTTCTTT.

The V call is TRBV27, the J call TRBJ2-7; 8 bases fit TRBD2. The V segment lost 1 base and the J segment 2 bases; nucleotides outside the gene matches: 7. This CDR3 comprises 16 residues. The germline V gene has CDR1 MNHEY and CDR2 SMNVEV (reference sequence). The CDR3 region is CASSLYQAGAAYEQYF. As DNA, the CDR3 is TGTGCCAGCAGTTTATACCAAGCGGGAGCGGCCTACGAGCAGTACTTC.

The chain links TRBV9 to TRBJ2-3; no clear D. Germline loops: CDR1 SGDLS, CDR2 YYNGEE. The V end was cut by 3 bases, the J end by 2 bases, with 16 bases between. This CDR3 has 16 amino acids. DNA of the CDR3: TGTGCCAGCAGCGCCCCTAGAGGCCCCTACACAGATACGCAGTATTTT. Translation gives CASSAPRGPYTDTQYF.

The rearrangement links TRBV15 to TRBJ1-6, with D maybe TRBD1 (5 bases). Between the trimmed V and J ends, which lost 7 bases and 9 bases, there was a span of 19 bases. The CDR3 contains 15 residues. The germline V gene encodes CDR1 LNHNV and CDR2 YYDKDF (reference sequence). CDR3 region: CATTDGTFSSSPLHF. CDR3 nucleotides: TGTGCCACCACCGATGGGACGTTTAGTAGTTCACCCCTCCACTTT. The full variable domain, its missing parts supplied by reference TRBV15 and TRBJ1-6, is DAMVIQNPRYQVTQFGKPVTLSCSQTLNHNVMYWYQQKSSQAPKLLFHYYDKDFNNEADTPDNFQSRRPNTSFCFLDIRSPGLGDTAMYLCATTDGTFSSSPLHFGNGTRLTVT.

The chain carries TRBV9 and TRBJ2-3; TRBD2 matches 10 bases. Trimming cost V 4 bases and J 2 bases; bases outside gene matches: 4. The CDR3 has 15 amino acids. Per the germline V gene, CDR1 is SGDLS and CDR2 is YYNGEE. CDR3 sequence: CASSPSGSTTDTQYF. The CDR3 DNA sequence: TGTGCCAGCAGCCCTAGCGGGAGTACCACAGATACGCAGTATTTT.

The rearrangement joins TRBV21-1 to TRBJ2-5; TRBD2 reflects the table's D call only, with no check against the DNA. TRBV21-1 is classified as a pseudogene. This CDR3 region has 17 residues. CDR3 in DNA: TGTGCCAGCAGCAGACGGACTAGCGGGAGTCGGCAAGAGACCCAGTACTTC. It yields the protein CASSRRTSGSRQETQYF.

V is TRBV19 and J is TRBJ1-1; the D is unclear. Deletions cut 5 bases from V and 1 base from J, with 11 bases between. This CDR3 region has 14 residues. The V gene's germline CDR1 is LNHDA and CDR2 SQIVND (reference sequence). CDR3 sequence: CASSEMDGNTEAFF. The DNA of the CDR3 is TGTGCCAGTAGTGAAATGGACGGGAACACTGAAGCTTTCTTT.

V and J are TRBV5-1 and TRBJ2-2; D is perhaps TRBD2 (5 bases). Trimming removed 7 bases from V and 5 bases from J, with 6 bases in between. There are 11 residues in the CDR3. Germline V gene lookup returns CDR1 SGHRS and CDR2 YFSETQ. CDR3 region: CASRGTGELFF. The CDR3 DNA is TGCGCCAGCCGAGGGACCGGGGAGCTGTTTTTT.

This clone was picked up one time. The chain couples TRBV9 to TRBJ2-3; the D gene could be TRBD1 or TRBD2 (6 bases each). The CDR3 spans 17 residues. CDR1 and CDR2 from the germline V gene are SGDLS and YYNGEE. V was clipped by 0 bases and J by 0 bases, with 14 bases between them. CDR3 loop: CASSVGFGGPSTDTQYF. The CDR3 bases are TGTGCCAGCAGCGTAGGATTCGGGGGCCCTAGCACAGATACGCAGTATTTT.

The chain is built from TRBV4-2 and TRBJ2-5, with 11 bases matching TRBD2. The last part of the DNA fits TRBJ2-7 better; the J call may be wrong. Germline lookup yields CDR1 LGHNA and CDR2 YNFKEQ. This CDR3 is 17 amino acids long. The CDR3 loop is CASSHGTSGPITYEQYF. CDR3 nucleotides: TGTGCCAGCAGCCACGGGACTAGCGGCCCGATCACCTACGAGCAGTACTTC.

The V call is TRBV13, the J call TRBJ1-1, with no clear D. V dropped 3 bases and J dropped 6 bases, with 8 bases sitting between them. This CDR3 is 12 amino acids long. Germline CDR1 and CDR2: PRHDT and FYEKMQ (reference sequence). The CDR3 bases are TGTGCCAGCAGCTTGAGGGTTGCTGAAGCTTTCTTT. Residues: CASSLRVAEAFF.

This chain links TRBV4-1 with TRBJ2-7, with 8 bases that match TRBD2. Trimming at V came to 4 bases and at J to 2 bases, leaving 7 bases not matched to a gene. The CDR3 is 15 amino acids. The germline CDR1 and CDR2 sequences are MGHRA and YSYEKL. The CDR3 here is CASSLEGRGAYEQYF. Written as DNA, the CDR3 is TGCGCCAGCAGCCTAGAGGGGCGGGGGGCCTACGAGCAGTACTTC.

The chain combines TRBV7-9 with TRBJ2-1; 9 bases align to TRBD2. This CDR3 region has 15 residues. J lost 1 base, V lost 6 bases, and 4 bases had no gene match. Per the germline V gene, CDR1 is SEHNR and CDR2 is FQNEAQ (reference sequence). The CDR3 loop reads CASSSSGTSYNEQFF. The CDR3 DNA follows: TGTGCCAGCAGTTCTAGCGGGACATCCTACAATGAGCAGTTCTTC. The whole variable domain, filled in from reference TRBV7-9 and TRBJ2-1, reads DTGVSQNPRHKITKRGQNVTFRCDPISEHNRLYWYRQTLGQGPEFLTYFQNEAQLEKSRLLSDRFSAERPKGSFSTLEIQRTEQGDSAMYLCASSSSGTSYNEQFFGPGTRLTVL.

The chain carries TRBV7-2 and TRBJ2-2; no firm D call. This CDR3 is 13 amino acids long. The V gene lost 3 bases and the J gene lost 3 bases, with 5 bases spanning the gap. Germline V lookup: CDR1 SGHTA, CDR2 FQGNSA. CDR3 in amino acids: CASSFKYTGELFF. CDR3 nucleotide sequence: TGTGCCAGCAGCTTCAAATACACCGGGGAGCTGTTTTTT.

This chain uses TRBV7-2 with TRBJ2-7; D is uncertain. Germline-derived CDR1 and CDR2 are SGHTA and FQGNSA. Trimming took off 7 bases at V and 0 bases at J, with 13 bases between the two ends. The CDR3 sequence is 14 residues long. The CDR3 here is CASTPTESSYEQYF. In DNA form, the CDR3 reads TGTGCCAGCACCCCAACAGAGAGCTCCTACGAGCAGTACTTC.